This TCR beta chain was recorded in a study of T cell responses to AZD1222 COVID-19 vaccine. Study outcomes and limitations: A reported finding is that nearly half of spike-specific TCRs target unmutated variant regions.

Measured with immunoSEQ multiplex PCR; TCRdb has only the in-frame clones, and not every one. The table shows about 100,000 clones, with roughly 86% occurring only once. The germline V and J ends were trimmed by 3 bases and 1 base, with 10 bases remaining between them. This CDR3 is built from 14 residues. Germline V gene data show CDR1 as MNHNS and CDR2 as SASEGT. This clone was seen a single time. Its antigen is as yet unknown. The TCR comes from an adult in good health. Here the sequenced sample was peripheral blood, taken on day 0 of MenACWY control vaccination. The rearrangement uses TRBV6-1 and TRBJ2-7, with TRBD2 as a possible D gene (5 bases). The CDR3 protein is CASSEPGKSYEQYF. In nucleotides, the CDR3 is TGTGCCAGCAGTGAGCCGGGGAAGTCCTACGAGCAGTACTTC.